Sequencing of this TCR beta chain was carried out in a study of CD4 T cells in relation to SARS-CoV-2 and coronaviruses. Study-wide background: ViraFEST: approximately 10-day antigen culture of PBMCs, then TCR beta CDR3 sequencing. Study-wide points: SARS-CoV-2-driven expansion was significantly weaker in crossreactive than monoreactive clones.

With regard to this clone: Its target is unknown.

Before the COVID-19 pandemic, during about 2011-2019, CD4+ T cells were taken from unexposed donors. Isolation of CD4+ T cells took place after approximately 10 days in culture. Unexposed-donor CD4+ T cells were probed with SARS-CoV-2 S/N and four cold-coronavirus spikes, cells permitting. Assay used: immunoSEQ multiplex PCR; TCRdb lists only in-frame clones, some missing. The data show about 29,000 clones, more than 70% seen once. Germline CDR1 reads SGHTA; CDR2 reads FQGNSA. V was pared by 1 base and J by 3 bases, with 11 bases between. There are 15 residues in the CDR3. The TCR comes from a human donor in good health. Sequences were obtained from CD4+ T cells from PBMCs, cultured in vitro. This chain connects TRBV7-2 to TRBJ2-3, with a weak D call TRBD2 (6 bases). In nucleotides, the CDR3 is TGTGCCAGCAGCTTAGGGGTGGGGGGTACAGATACGCAGTATTTT. This sequence encodes CASSLGVGGTDTQYF.